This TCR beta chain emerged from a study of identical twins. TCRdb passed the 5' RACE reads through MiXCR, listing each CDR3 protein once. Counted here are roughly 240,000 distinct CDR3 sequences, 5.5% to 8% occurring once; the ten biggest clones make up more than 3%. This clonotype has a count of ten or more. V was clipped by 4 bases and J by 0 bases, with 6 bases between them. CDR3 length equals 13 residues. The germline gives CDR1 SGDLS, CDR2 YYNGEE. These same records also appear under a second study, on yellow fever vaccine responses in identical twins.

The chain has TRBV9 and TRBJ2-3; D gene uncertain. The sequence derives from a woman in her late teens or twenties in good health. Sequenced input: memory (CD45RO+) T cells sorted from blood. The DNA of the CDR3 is TGTGCCAGCAGCTCCGGGAGCACAGATACGCAGTATTTT. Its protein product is CASSSGSTDTQYF. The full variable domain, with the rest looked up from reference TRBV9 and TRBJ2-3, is DSGVTQTPKHLITATGQRVTLRCSPRSGDLSVYWYQQSLDQGLQFLIQYYNGEERAKGNILERFSAQQFPDLHSELNLSSLELGDSALYFCASSSGSTDTQYFGPGTRLTVL.